The clone carrying this T cell receptor (beta chain) was seen only a few times. This entry is derived from a study of T-cell reconstitution after alpha-beta-depleted transplantation in children. Construction of the TCRbeta library involved unique molecular identifiers. A single record per CDR3 protein comes from TCRdb applying MiXCR to the PCR reads. The table has some 500,000 distinct CDR3 sequences, 15% to 20% seen once. The source was PBMCs from the stem cell graft donor, collected from the stem cell graft. This clonotype originated in a human donor who donated a stem cell graft to a child with acute lymphoblastic leukemia.

As DNA, the CDR3 is TGTGCCACGCAGCGTGGGGCGGAAGACTGGAATGAGCAGTTCTTC. It specifies CATQRGAEDWNEQFF. The chain employs TRBV24-1 and TRBJ2-1; tentative D call: TRBD1 (5 bases). Trimming pared 10 bases from V and 7 bases from J, leaving 22 bases between. This CDR3 region has 15 residues. CDR1 KGHDR and CDR2 SFDVKD come from the germline V gene.